These 20 T cell receptor beta chains were sequenced from one sample in a study of stem cell transplantation in POMP-related autoinflammatory disease. Some clones are missing from TCRdb's copy, which holds only in-frame ones; the method was immunoSEQ multiplex PCR. The data contain about 32,000 clones, almost 90% of them singletons. This specimen consisted of CD4+ T cells from PBMCs, obtained before stem cell transplantation. These receptors all stem from a human donor with POMP-related autoinflammation and immune dysregulation (PRAID).

There are a few counts of this clone. The genes are TRBV18 and TRBJ1-1; 8 bases are shared with TRBD1. This CDR3 has 16 residues. Germline V lookup: CDR1 KGHSH, CDR2 LQKENI. V trimming: 2 bases; J trimming: 3 bases; junction bases outside the gene matches: 8. The CDR3 DNA sequence: TGTGCCAGCTCACCATCGGGCAGGGGGCCCGACACTGAAGCTTTCTTT. Translating gives CASSPSGRGPDTEAFF. Complete variable domain (other parts from reference TRBV18 and TRBJ1-1): NAGVMQNPRHLVRRRGQEARLRCSPMKGHSHVYWYRQLPEEGLKFMVYLQKENIIDESGMPKERFSAEFPKEGPSILRIQQVVRGDSAAYFCASSPSGRGPDTEAFFGQGTRLTVV.

The chain carries TRBV7-2 and TRBJ2-1; TRBD2 aligns across 10 bases. CDR3 length: 14 residues. Germline CDR1 and CDR2: SGHTA and FQGNSA. V lost 6 bases and J lost 3; bases outside the gene matches: 2. The CDR3 nucleotides read TGTGCCAGCAGGTCTAGCGGGAGCTACAATGAGCAGTTCTTC. It translates to CASRSSGSYNEQFF.

V is TRBV5-1 and J is TRBJ1-1; 10 bases line up with TRBD1. V shed 0 bases and J 5 bases; nucleotides not matched to a gene: 4. The germline CDR1 and CDR2 sequences are SGHRS and YFSETQ. The CDR3 runs 15 residues. This CDR3 is CASSLGQGARTEAFF. CDR3 coding DNA: TGCGCCAGCAGCTTGGGACAGGGGGCGAGGACTGAAGCTTTCTTT.

The chain carries TRBV7-9 and TRBJ2-5, with a weak D call TRBD1 (6 bases). CDR3 length: 14 residues. V was shortened by 5 bases and J by 4 bases, with 14 bases between the two germline ends. CDR1 is SEHNR and CDR2 is FQNEAQ in the germline V gene (reference sequence). In DNA, the CDR3 is TGTGCCAGCAGCCTCCTACAGGGAAGAGAGACCCAGTACTTC. Protein: CASSLLQGRETQYF.

The chain uses TRBV5-1 and TRBJ2-5; 8 bases agree with TRBD1. This CDR3 region has 14 residues. In germline, CDR1 is SGHRS, CDR2 YFSETQ. V lost 0 bases to trimming and J lost 4 bases; unmatched junction nucleotides: 2. CDR3 DNA: TGCGCCAGCAGCTTGGCAGGGGGCGCAGAGACCCAGTACTTC. Translated: CASSLAGGAETQYF.

CDR3 loop: CASSERDNQPQHF. The CDR3, as DNA: TGTGCCAGCAGTGAGCGGGACAATCAGCCCCAGCATTTT. V gene TRBV6-1 combines with J gene TRBJ1-5, with D unresolved. The CDR3 totals 13 residues. Trimming cost V 3 bases and J 3 bases, with 6 bases left between them. CDR1 and CDR2 (germline): MNHNS, SASEGT.

The table lists this clone with a few counts. The rearrangement joins TRBV9 to TRBJ1-5; 7 nucleotides line up with TRBD1. Germline V gene sequence: CDR1 SGDLS, CDR2 YYNGEE. With V trimmed by 3 bases and J by 6 bases, 6 bases remained unmatched. The CDR3 is 14 amino acids. The CDR3 sequence is CASSAGQWGQPQHF. Written as DNA, the CDR3 is TGTGCCAGCAGCGCGGGACAGTGGGGTCAGCCCCAGCATTTT.

J is TRBJ1-6 and V is TRBV4-1; unclear D gene. V shed 3 bases and J shed 10 bases, with 19 bases lying between them. The CDR3 loop spans 16 amino acids. The germline V gene has CDR1 MGHRA and CDR2 YSYEKL. CDR3 loop: CASSQQWSDNRSPLHF. The CDR3 DNA reads as TGCGCCAGCAGCCAGCAGTGGAGCGATAATAGGTCACCCCTCCACTTT.

V and J are TRBV7-9 and TRBJ1-2; D uncertain. Trimming pared 1 base from V and 4 bases from J, leaving 10 bases between. The CDR3 has 14 residues. Looked up from germline, CDR1 is SEHNR and CDR2 is FQNEAQ (reference sequence). The CDR3 bases are TGTGCCAGCAGCTTAGGGGAGAAGCCCTATGGCTACACCTTC. Translated, it gives CASSLGEKPYGYTF. Using reference TRBV7-9 and TRBJ1-2 for the parts outside the CDR3, the full variable domain is DTGVSQNPRHKITKRGQNVTFRCDPISEHNRLYWYRQTLGQGPEFLTYFQNEAQLEKSRLLSDRFSAERPKGSFSTLEIQRTEQGDSAMYLCASSLGEKPYGYTFGSGTRLTVV.

The V and J genes are TRBV15 and TRBJ2-7, with 8 bases lining up with TRBD2. The CDR3 has 15 residues. Germline V gene data show CDR1 as LNHNV and CDR2 as YYDKDF (reference sequence). After removal of 1 base from V and 0 bases from J, the junction contained 2 bases not matched to a gene. The DNA for the CDR3 is TGTGCCACCAGCAGAGGTAGCGGGGCCTCCTACGAGCAGTACTTC. It translates to CATSRGSGASYEQYF. Together with reference TRBV15 and TRBJ2-7, the CDR3 gives the full variable domain: DAMVIQNPRYQVTQFGKPVTLSCSQTLNHNVMYWYQQKSSQAPKLLFHYYDKDFNNEADTPDNFQSRRPNTSFCFLDIRSPGLGDTAMYLCATSRGSGASYEQYFGPGTRLTVT.

V is TRBV9 and J is TRBJ2-5; D uncertain. Trimming cost V 0 bases and J 4 bases, with 4 bases left between them. The CDR3 runs to 12 residues. Germline CDR1 and CDR2: SGDLS and YYNGEE. CDR3 coding DNA: TGTGCCAGCAGCGTAGACCTAGAGACCCAGTACTTC. Residues: CASSVDLETQYF.

The chain carries TRBV6-4 and TRBJ1-5; the D is unclear. CDR1 and CDR2 (germline): MRHNA, SNTAGT. The length of the CDR3 is 14 residues. The V end lost 4 bases, the J end lost 7 bases, and 14 bases lay between the germline ends. The CDR3 sequence: CASSAFPSRQPQHF. CDR3 nucleotides: TGTGCCAGCAGTGCCTTTCCATCGCGCCAGCCCCAGCATTTT.

V is TRBV5-6 and J is TRBJ2-5, with TRBD1 matching over 10 bases. CDR1 is SGHDT and CDR2 is YYEEEE in the germline V gene. The CDR3 runs to 16 residues. Trimming took 4 bases from V and 1 from J; bases not matched to a gene: 7. CDR3 nucleotides: TGTGCCAGCAGCCTTCGGGGACAGGGGACCCAAGAGACCCAGTACTTC. As protein: CASSLRGQGTQETQYF.

V usage is TRBV13 and J usage is TRBJ2-1, with 7 bases that match TRBD2. CDR1 is PRHDT, CDR2 FYEKMQ, per germline (reference sequence). The CDR3 is 16 amino acids. The ends lost 5 bases at V and 0 bases at J; junction bases unmatched: 7. The DNA for the CDR3 is TGTGCCAGCAGCCGAACTAGCGCCAGCTCCTACAATGAGCAGTTCTTC. This sequence encodes CASSRTSASSYNEQFF. Together with reference TRBV13 and TRBJ2-1, the CDR3 gives the full variable domain: AAGVIQSPRHLIKEKRETATLKCYPIPRHDTVYWYQQGPGQDPQFLISFYEKMQSDKGSIPDRFSAQQFSDYHSELNMSSLELGDSALYFCASSRTSASSYNEQFFGPGTRLTVL.

The chain links TRBV11-2 to TRBJ2-7; D is ambiguous. V was cut by 3 bases and J by 3 bases, with 15 bases left in between. The V gene's germline CDR1 is SGHAT and CDR2 FQNNGV. The CDR3 is 15 residues long. The CDR3 DNA reads as TGTGCCAGCAGCTTGGCCCCCCGGACCTACTACGAGCAGTACTTC. Translated: CASSLAPRTYYEQYF.

This clone is a singleton in its sample. V and J are TRBV5-1 and TRBJ1-4, with TRBD1 matching over 10 bases. The CDR3 totals 14 residues. The germline gives CDR1 SGHRS, CDR2 YFSETQ. Unmatched junction bases numbered 6, after V lost 8 bases and J lost 5 bases. The CDR3 loop is CASKQGQGNEKLFF. CDR3 in DNA: TGCGCCAGTAAGCAGGGACAGGGGAATGAAAAACTGTTTTTT.

The rearrangement links TRBV9 to TRBJ2-3, with 8 bases that match TRBD2. This CDR3 spans 15 amino acids. Germline V lookup: CDR1 SGDLS, CDR2 YYNGEE. V gave up 3 bases and J gave up 1 base; unmatched junction bases: 4. CDR3 DNA sequence: TGTGCCAGCAGCGCCGCGACTAGCGGCACAGATACGCAGTATTTT. It encodes CASSAATSGTDTQYF.

CDR3 amino acids: CASTFGPSPSTDTQYF. CDR3 DNA sequence: TGTGCCAGTACTTTCGGACCGTCCCCTAGCACAGATACGCAGTATTTT. The chain employs TRBV19 and TRBJ2-3; D is unclear. Per the germline V gene, CDR1 is LNHDA and CDR2 is SQIVND (reference sequence). The ends were cut back, 7 bases at V and 0 bases at J, with 17 bases in the middle. CDR3 length: 16 residues.

V and J are TRBV15 and TRBJ2-3; D is ambiguous. Trimming took off 1 base at V and 4 bases at J, with 12 bases between the two ends. Germline CDR1 and CDR2: LNHNV and YYDKDF (reference sequence). The CDR3 covers 15 residues. In nucleotides, the CDR3 is TGTGCCACCAGCAGAGTACACGGTAGTCCAGATACGCAGTATTTT. It is translated as CATSRVHGSPDTQYF.

This clone has a single count. The chain recombines TRBV7-2 with TRBJ1-2; maybe TRBD1 (6 bases). This CDR3 has 15 amino acids. In germline, CDR1 is SGHTA, CDR2 FQGNSA. V gave up 0 bases and J gave up 7 bases, with 15 bases separating them. The CDR3, as DNA: TGTGCCAGCAGCTTAGCGACAGGAGGTTTTTTTGGCTACACCTTC. It specifies CASSLATGGFFGYTF. The whole variable domain, filled in from reference TRBV7-2 and TRBJ1-2, reads GAGVSQSPSNKVTEKGKDVELRCDPISGHTALYWYRQSLGQGLEFLIYFQGNSAPDKSGLPSDRFSAERTGGSVSTLTIQRTQQEDSAVYLCASSLATGGFFGYTFGSGTRLTVV.